The present T cell receptor beta chain was sequenced within a study of blood T cells in healthy people across ages. To note about this clonotype: Its antigen is unidentified.

A second PCR, run for about 7 to 12 cycles, used a sample-barcoded 5' primer plus a J-beta primer mix. Using its own MiXCR run on the 5' RACE reads, TCRdb lists one record per CDR3 protein. The sample yields around 650,000 distinct CDR3 sequences, about 30% seen once. The authors extracted at least 6 micrograms of total RNA per sample. Whole-study findings and limits: Per million T cells, TCR beta diversity dropped about linearly as age rose.

CDR1 and CDR2 from the germline V gene are SQVTM and ANQGSEA. The CDR3 is 17 amino acids. Trimming took 8 bases from V and 1 from J; bases not matched to a gene: 12. Sequencing input: blood. The chain employs TRBV29-1 and TRBJ2-6; 9 bases match TRBD1. The clonotype comes from a woman aged 80 or over in good health. This chain's CDR3 is CSPPQDRGGSGANVLTF. The CDR3, as DNA: TGCAGCCCTCCCCAGGACAGGGGAGGTTCTGGGGCCAACGTCCTGACTTTC. Full variable domain (rest looked up from reference TRBV29-1 and TRBJ2-6): SAVISQKPSRDICQRGTSLTIQCQVDSQVTMMFWYRQQPGQSLTLIATANQGSEATYESGFVIDKFPISRPNLTFSTLTVSNMSPEDSSIYLCSPPQDRGGSGANVLTFGAGSRLTVL.